The clone carrying this T cell receptor (beta chain) came up many times. Trimming removed 1 base at V and 8 bases at J, with 9 bases between. CDR3 length: 13 amino acids. The source of the sample is a study of response to subunit inactivated influenza vaccine. TCRdb redid the calling of the RT-PCR reads with MiXCR, one entry per CDR3 protein. This sample carries about 650,000 distinct CDR3 sequences, less than 15% of them seen once, and the ten largest clones take 6.5% to 8%. The sample was PBMCs from blood, taken around two weeks before vaccination. The receptor's source is a man between 50 and 59 years old who received an inactivated influenza vaccine. The chain recombines TRBV12-3 or TRBV12-4 with TRBJ1-5, with D unresolved. For the CDR3, the DNA is TGTGCCAGCAGTTTAGGGGCGGTGGAGCCCCAGCATTTT. The encoded protein is CASSLGAVEPQHF.